Reported below is one T cell receptor (beta chain). The antigen remains unidentified. These data belong to a study of T and B cells in COVID-19 patients. Study results and limitations: No sequencing was yet done of CD4+, regulatory or CD8+ subsets, or of SARS-CoV-2-responsive or tetramer+ sorted cells. The recovered cohort had 2,000 to 3,000 exclusive TCR clusters, including approximately 31 low generation probability clusters. Patients with COVID-19 reportedly showed strongly skewed T cell receptor beta variable and joining gene usage.

Blood genomic DNA input for TRB amplification was 250-500 ng. TRB rearrangements were amplified by multiplex PCR with BIOMED2 TRB-A/B primers. TCRdb independently ran MiXCR on the multiplex PCR reads; one entry per CDR3 protein. The profile shows about 11,000 distinct CDR3 sequences, approximately 31% of them singletons. The germline V gene encodes CDR1 SGHNT and CDR2 YYREEE (reference sequence). The V gene lost 5 bases and the J gene lost 6 bases, with 14 bases spanning the gap. CDR3 size: 13 residues. This receptor was taken from a human donor with active COVID-19. The sequencing sample was made of blood. The J gene is TRBJ1-1, the V gene TRBV5-4; D uncertain. The CDR3: CASRGMGGAEAFF. For the CDR3, the DNA is TGTGCCAGCAGGGGGATGGGAGGCGCTGAAGCTTTCTTT. Supplemented by reference TRBV5-4 and TRBJ1-1, the full variable domain reads ETGVTQSPTHLIKTRGQQVTLRCSSQSGHNTVSWYQQALGQGPQFIFQYYREEENGRGNFPPRFSGLQFPNYSSELNVNALELDDSALYLCASRGMGGAEAFFGQGTRLTVV.